Following are 29 T cell receptor beta chains from one sample sequenced in a study of blood T cell repertoires in COVID-19. Only in-frame clones appear in the TCRdb table, and some are missing; sequencing was by immunoSEQ multiplex PCR. The sample consists of about 380,000 clones, 70% to 90% of them appearing once. The sequencing sample was made of PBMCs or T cells enriched from blood (not recorded which). The receptors shown here come from a woman between 18 and 30 years old who had recovered from COVID-19.

The chain uses TRBV7-9 and TRBJ1-1; 9 nucleotides line up with TRBD1. This CDR3 is 13 amino acids long. Germline CDR1 reads SEHNR; CDR2 reads FQNEAQ (reference sequence). Losses at the gene ends were 5 bases for V and 6 bases for J; bases not matched to a gene: 4. The CDR3 DNA reads as TGTGCCAGCAGCCCCCGGGACAGGGCTGAAGCTTTCTTT. This gives the protein CASSPRDRAEAFF.

V and J are TRBV5-6 and TRBJ1-5, with TRBD1 matching 8 bases. This CDR3 comprises 17 residues. Germline trimming cut 2 bases from V and 2 bases from J; bases unmatched to any gene: 9. Germline V CDR1 and CDR2: SGHDT, YYEEEE. The CDR3 bases are TGTGCCAGCAGCTTTGAGGGTGACAGGGGCCGCAATCAGCCCCAGCATTTT. It specifies CASSFEGDRGRNQPQHF.

This CDR3 is CASSLGLRTGRGNTIYF. The CDR3 region has the DNA TGTGCCAGCAGCTTAGGCCTCCGGACAGGGAGGGGAAACACCATATATTTT. This chain links TRBV7-9 with TRBJ1-3; 8 positions agree with TRBD1. V was clipped by 1 base and J by 4 bases; unmatched bases: 9. This CDR3 is 17 amino acids long. The germline V gene encodes CDR1 SEHNR and CDR2 FQNEAQ (reference sequence).

The chain is built from TRBV11-2 and TRBJ2-3; possible D gene TRBD2, 6 bases. The CDR3 loop spans 14 amino acids. Germline V gene sequence: CDR1 SGHAT, CDR2 FQNNGV. Trimming pared 4 bases from V and 0 bases from J, leaving 8 bases between. CDR3 bases: TGTGCCAGCAGCTCTCGGGGGAGCACAGATACGCAGTATTTT. Translating gives CASSSRGSTDTQYF.

This CDR3 is CASNQGAPGNTIYF. The CDR3 DNA is TGCGCCAGCAACCAGGGGGCTCCTGGAAACACCATATATTTT. The J gene is TRBJ1-3, the V gene TRBV5-1, with TRBD1 identical over 8 bases. CDR1 SGHRS and CDR2 YFSETQ come from the germline V gene. Trimming took 6 bases from V and 2 from J; bases not matched to a gene: 4. The CDR3 covers 14 residues.

Of note for this clone: This sample includes further DNA sequences coding for the same CDR3. The chain couples TRBV30 to TRBJ1-2; D perhaps matches TRBD1 (5 bases). CDR1 GTSNPN and CDR2 SVGIG come from the germline V gene (reference sequence). The CDR3 runs to 13 residues. Trimming left V 0 bases short and J 7 bases short, with 12 bases between. The CDR3 nucleotides read TGTGCCTGGAGTGTACGTGGGGCAGGTGGCTACACCTTC. Amino acid sequence: CAWSVRGAGGYTF.

CDR3 nucleotide sequence: TGTGCCAGCAGTCGACGGGGTCCCAGCTCTGGAAACACCATATATTTT. This gives the protein CASSRRGPSSGNTIYF. This chain links TRBV28 with TRBJ1-3, with D unclear. Trimming cost V 5 bases and J 0 bases, with 14 bases left between them. CDR1 is MDHEN and CDR2 is SYDVKM in the germline V gene. The CDR3 is made up of 16 amino acids.

The table lists this clone with a few counts. As DNA, the CDR3 is TGTGCCAGCAGCTTATGGGGGCCGAAAGACATGAACACTGAAGCTTTCTTT. This encodes CASSLWGPKDMNTEAFF. The chain joins TRBV7-9 to TRBJ1-1; tentatively, D is TRBD1 (6 bases). This CDR3 is 17 amino acids long. The ends were cut back, 2 bases at V and 0 bases at J, with 16 bases in the middle. Germline assignment: CDR1 SEHNR and CDR2 FQNEAQ (reference sequence).

This chain links TRBV28 with TRBJ1-2; 10 bases agree with TRBD1. CDR3 length: 16 amino acids. The V gene's germline CDR1 is MDHEN and CDR2 SYDVKM. The J segment lost 4 bases and the V segment lost 5 bases, leaving 10 bases of the junction unmatched. The CDR3 DNA sequence: TGTGCCAGCAGTCCACTAGGTCGGACAGGGGGCTATGGCTACACCTTC. Its protein product is CASSPLGRTGGYGYTF.

The chain links TRBV4-1 to TRBJ2-1; the match to TRBD2 covers 11 bases. J was trimmed by 1 base and V by 1 base; bases with no gene match: 6. Germline CDR1 MGHRA, CDR2 YSYEKL. This CDR3 has 18 residues. The CDR3 DNA reads TGCGCCAGCAGCCAAGGGGCTAGCGGGGGGCTTTCCTACAATGAGCAGTTCTTC. Its translation: CASSQGASGGLSYNEQFF.

J is TRBJ2-1 and V is TRBV6-6; 16 bases are a match to TRBD2. The V gene end was trimmed by 5 bases and the J gene end by 12 bases; junction bases not matched to a gene: 4. CDR1 is MNHNY, CDR2 SVGAGI, per germline (reference sequence). The CDR3 contains 14 residues. The CDR3 protein is CASSRGLAGGRQFF. The CDR3 coding sequence is TGTGCCAGCAGTCGGGGACTAGCGGGGGGGCGGCAGTTCTTC.

This chain connects TRBV5-1 to TRBJ1-2; tentatively, D is TRBD1 (6 bases). Trimming stripped 2 bases from V and 4 bases from J, with 15 bases between. The CDR3 is 15 amino acids. Germline-derived CDR1 and CDR2 are SGHRS and YFSETQ. CDR3: CASSFRQAYSYGYTF. CDR3 sequence (DNA): TGCGCCAGCAGCTTCAGACAGGCATACAGCTATGGCTACACCTTC.

The chain links TRBV29-1 to TRBJ2-2; D not certain. Per germline, CDR1 SQVTM and CDR2 ANQGSEA. Trimming pared 5 bases from V and 2 bases from J, leaving 15 bases between. The CDR3 runs 15 residues. CDR3 protein: CSVSRDGVNTGELFF. In DNA form, the CDR3 reads TGCAGCGTTTCCCGAGATGGAGTAAACACCGGGGAGCTGTTTTTT.

There are a few counts of this clone. The V and J genes are TRBV4-1 and TRBJ2-5; 11 nucleotides agree with TRBD1. The germline V gene encodes CDR1 MGHRA and CDR2 YSYEKL. CDR3 length equals 15 residues. The junction had 1 base not matched to a gene; V was cut back by 0 bases and J by 4 bases. The chain's CDR3 is CASSQDGTGGETQYF. The DNA for the CDR3 is TGCGCCAGCAGCCAAGATGGGACAGGGGGAGAGACCCAGTACTTC.

The gene calls are TRBV29-1 and TRBJ1-1; 7 bases map to TRBD1. The germline gives CDR1 SQVTM, CDR2 ANQGSEA. Losses at the gene ends were 6 bases for V and 0 bases for J; bases not matched to a gene: 7. The CDR3 is made up of 14 amino acids. CDR3 in DNA: TGCAGCGTGGTTCTACAGGGGATGAACACTGAAGCTTTCTTT. Translated, it gives CSVVLQGMNTEAFF.

In its sample, this clone was seen once. The CDR3 protein is CASGPQGPGELFF. The CDR3 nucleotides are TGTGCCAGCGGACCACAGGGGCCCGGGGAGCTGTTTTTT. The gene calls are TRBV25-1 and TRBJ2-2, with 7 positions matching TRBD1. Germline V gives CDR1 MGHDK, CDR2 SYGVNS. Losses at the gene ends were 8 bases for V and 6 bases for J; bases not matched to a gene: 6. CDR3 length: 13 amino acids.

The chain has TRBV19 and TRBJ1-6; TRBD1 is a possible D gene (5 bases). The CDR3 loop spans 16 amino acids. V was shortened by 7 bases and J by 0 bases, with 13 bases between the two germline ends. Per germline, CDR1 LNHDA and CDR2 SQIVND (reference sequence). This CDR3 is CASTKTASSYNSPLHF. The DNA for the CDR3 is TGTGCCAGTACCAAGACAGCGAGCTCCTATAATTCACCCCTCCACTTT.

The rearrangement links TRBV28 to TRBJ2-2, with 9 bases that match TRBD1. The germline V gene encodes CDR1 MDHEN and CDR2 SYDVKM. With V trimmed by 5 bases and J by 4 bases, 8 bases remained unmatched. CDR3 length equals 16 residues. The CDR3 sequence: CASSAPGTGSTGELFF. CDR3 bases: TGTGCCAGCAGTGCCCCTGGGACAGGGAGCACCGGGGAGCTGTTTTTT. Supplemented by reference TRBV28 and TRBJ2-2, the full variable domain reads DVKVTQSSRYLVKRTGEKVFLECVQDMDHENMFWYRQDPGLGLRLIYFSYDVKMKEKGDIPEGYSVSREKKERFSLILESASTNQTSMYLCASSAPGTGSTGELFFGEGSRLTVL.

This clone was counted a few times. The rearrangement uses TRBV4-3 and TRBJ2-7; possibly TRBD1 for D (6 bases). The CDR3 is 15 amino acids. Trimming removed 1 base from V and 2 bases from J, with 12 bases in between. Germline assignment: CDR1 LGHNA and CDR2 YSLEER. The chain's CDR3 is CASSQGTAAAYEQYF. CDR3 coding DNA: TGCGCCAGCAGCCAAGGGACAGCCGCCGCCTACGAGCAGTACTTC.

In nucleotides, the CDR3 is TGTGCCTGGAGGCAGGGTCGGGACACTGAAGCTTTCTTT. Translated, it gives CAWRQGRDTEAFF. V usage is TRBV30 and J usage is TRBJ1-1, with a possible D match to TRBD1 (5 bases). From germline, CDR1 is GTSNPN and CDR2 SVGIG (reference sequence). CDR3 size: 13 residues. V gave up 3 bases and J gave up 3 bases, with 11 bases separating them.

V and J are TRBV3-1 (or the pseudogene TRBV3-2) and TRBJ1-2; the match to TRBD1 covers 8 bases. V lost 5 bases and J lost 5; bases outside the gene matches: 10. In germline, CDR1 is LGHDT, CDR2 YNNKEL (reference sequence). This CDR3 has 15 amino acids. Here the CDR3 reads CASSSRTGRAYGYTF. The CDR3 DNA follows: TGTGCCAGCAGCTCGCGGACAGGGCGAGCATATGGCTACACCTTC.

The chain joins TRBV19 to TRBJ1-2, with D possibly matching TRBD1 (5 bases). Germline V gives CDR1 LNHDA, CDR2 SQIVND (reference sequence). The CDR3 extends over 14 amino acids. Trimming removed 2 bases at V and 3 bases at J, with 10 bases between. The CDR3 region has the DNA TGTGCCAGTAGTATATATCAGGGTGACTATGGCTACACCTTC. Amino acids: CASSIYQGDYGYTF.

This clone has more than one count but fewer than ten. The CDR3 bases are TGTGCCAGCAGTGAAGATGGGGCGCTTGGCTACACCTTC. This translates into CASSEDGALGYTF. The chain couples TRBV6-1 to TRBJ1-2, with a tentative D call TRBD1 (5 bases). Trimming took off 1 base at V and 7 bases at J, with 10 bases between the two ends. Germline CDR1 is MNHNS and CDR2 is SASEGT. The CDR3 contains 13 residues.

The chain recombines TRBV20-1 with TRBJ1-2, with TRBD1 identical over 9 bases. Germline-derived CDR1 and CDR2 are DFQATT and SNEGSKA (reference sequence). J gave up 8 bases and V 4 bases, and 2 bases lay outside the gene matches. The CDR3 totals 11 residues. The CDR3 coding sequence is TGCAGTGCTAAGACAGGGGGAGGCTACACCTTC. It encodes CSAKTGGGYTF.

V usage is TRBV14 and J usage is TRBJ1-1; D is undetermined. The V gene lost 2 bases and the J gene lost 3 bases, with 13 bases spanning the gap. The CDR3 is made up of 15 amino acids. CDR1 SGHDN and CDR2 FVKESK come from the germline V gene. The CDR3 DNA reads as TGTGCCAGCAGCCAACTGGAGGTTGAGGACACTGAAGCTTTCTTT. Amino acid sequence: CASSQLEVEDTEAFF. Full variable domain (rest looked up from reference TRBV14 and TRBJ1-1): EAGVTQFPSHSVIEKGQTVTLRCDPISGHDNLYWYRRVMGKEIKFLLHFVKESKQDESGMPNNRFLAERTGGTYSTLKVQPAELEDSGVYFCASSQLEVEDTEAFFGQGTRLTVV.

This chain connects TRBV2 to TRBJ1-6; 10 bases agree with TRBD1. Germline lookup yields CDR1 SNHLY and CDR2 FYNNEI. Germline trimming cut 7 bases from V and 9 bases from J; bases unmatched to any gene: 9. The CDR3 contains 15 residues. The DNA of the CDR3 is TGTGCCAGCACCCAAAGGGACAGGGGAAGTTCACCCCTCCACTTT. Residues: CASTQRDRGSSPLHF.

This clone has a single count. CDR3: CASRPEGQVNYGYTF. The CDR3 region has the DNA TGTGCCAGCAGACCCGAGGGACAGGTCAACTATGGCTACACCTTC. The genes are TRBV5-4 and TRBJ1-2; 8 nucleotides line up with TRBD1. J lost 2 bases, V lost 5 bases, and 8 bases had no gene match. The CDR3 has 15 residues. Germline lookup yields CDR1 SGHNT and CDR2 YYREEE (reference sequence).

The V and J genes are TRBV12-5 and TRBJ2-3, with 7 bases matching TRBD1. V was pared by 1 base and J by 3 bases, with 7 bases of the junction left unmatched. From germline, CDR1 is LGHNT and CDR2 FRNRAP. This CDR3 region has 16 residues. The CDR3 DNA sequence: TGTGCTAGTGGTTTGGAAAGAGGGGGCGGGACAGATACGCAGTATTTT. This gives the protein CASGLERGGGTDTQYF. The variable domain in full, completed from reference TRBV12-5 and TRBJ2-3, reads DARVTQTPRHKVTEMGQEVTMRCQPILGHNTVFWYRQTMMQGLELLAYFRNRAPLDDSGMPKDRFSAEMPDATLATLKIQPSEPRDSAVYFCASGLERGGGTDTQYFGPGTRLTVL.

The genes are TRBV4-1 and TRBJ2-1; possibly TRBD1 for D (7 bases). In germline, CDR1 is MGHRA, CDR2 YSYEKL. The CDR3 is 16 residues long. Trimming took off 1 base at V and 8 bases at J, with 18 bases between the two ends. In nucleotides, the CDR3 is TGCGCCAGCAGCCAAGGGGGCCAGGGGGGAATCTATGAGCAGTTCTTC. It encodes CASSQGGQGGIYEQFF.